These 27 T cell receptor beta chains were all obtained from the same sample, sequenced in a study of blood T cell repertoires in COVID-19. Data came from immunoSEQ multiplex PCR; TCRdb stores just in-frame clones and leaves some out. The sample holds a few hundred thousand clones; 85% to 90% are singletons and the top ten take 3.5% to 4.5%. Material: peripheral blood. The receptors were sampled from a woman between 45 and 65 years old with active or convalescent COVID-19.

The chain couples TRBV7-2 to TRBJ1-5; D perhaps matches TRBD1 (5 bases). Germline CDR1 SGHTA, CDR2 FQGNSA. V shed 3 bases and J shed 4 bases, with 13 bases lying between them. The CDR3 is 15 amino acids. CDR3 in DNA: TGTGCCAGCAGCTTTGCAGGACCAGGGAATCAGCCCCAGCATTTT. It codes for CASSFAGPGNQPQHF.

This chain uses TRBV5-1 with TRBJ1-3; 9 nucleotides align to TRBD1. From germline, CDR1 is SGHRS and CDR2 YFSETQ. J lost 0 bases, V lost 3 bases, and 4 bases had no gene match. The CDR3 runs to 16 residues. CDR3 nucleotides: TGCGCCAGCAGCTCAGGACAGGGGAGCTCTGGAAACACCATATATTTT. This gives the protein CASSSGQGSSGNTIYF.

V usage is TRBV13 and J usage is TRBJ1-4; TRBD1 matches at 7 bases. The CDR3 is 15 residues long. From germline, CDR1 is PRHDT and CDR2 FYEKMQ (reference sequence). After removal of 5 bases from V and 8 bases from J, the junction contained 11 bases not matched to a gene. CDR3 region: CASSQANRGEEKLFF. As DNA, the CDR3 is TGTGCCAGCAGCCAAGCTAACAGGGGCGAAGAAAAACTGTTTTTT.

The chain is built from TRBV2 and TRBJ1-2, with D perhaps TRBD1 (6 bases). Looked up from germline, CDR1 is SNHLY and CDR2 is FYNNEI. V dropped 5 bases and J dropped 8 bases, with 15 bases sitting between them. The length of the CDR3 is 13 residues. The CDR3 is CASSTRTVWGYTF. Written as DNA, the CDR3 is TGTGCCAGCAGTACGCGGACAGTGTGGGGCTACACCTTC. Looking up the rest from reference TRBV2 and TRBJ1-2 gives the full variable domain: EPEVTQTPSHQVTQMGQEVILRCVPISNHLYFYWYRQILGQKVEFLVSFYNNEISEKSEIFDDQFSVERPDGSNFTLKIRSTKLEDSAMYFCASSTRTVWGYTFGSGTRLTVV.

The chain carries TRBV6-2 or TRBV6-3 and TRBJ1-1, with D unresolved. The CDR3 sequence is 15 residues long. V was cut by 5 bases and J by 5 bases, with 18 bases left in between. CDR1 is MNHEY and CDR2 is SVGEGT in the germline V gene. The CDR3 sequence: CASSTPSRGGTEAFF. CDR3 nucleotide sequence: TGTGCCAGCAGTACCCCGTCGCGAGGTGGAACTGAAGCTTTCTTT.

This rearrangement joins TRBV7-2 to TRBJ2-1, with 11 positions matching TRBD2. In germline, CDR1 is SGHTA, CDR2 FQGNSA. V lost 4 bases and J lost 7; bases outside the gene matches: 9. This CDR3 has 16 amino acids. Written as DNA, the CDR3 is TGTGCCAGCAGCTCCGCAACTAGCGGGAGCATAAATGAGCAGTTCTTC. This gives the protein CASSSATSGSINEQFF.

The V call is TRBV7-2, the J call TRBJ2-7; D is uncertain. Germline lookup yields CDR1 SGHTA and CDR2 FQGNSA. The length of the CDR3 is 14 residues. V shed 1 base and J shed 0 bases, with 7 bases lying between them. This CDR3 reads CASSLGASSYEQYF. In DNA form, the CDR3 reads TGTGCCAGCAGCTTAGGGGCGAGCTCCTACGAGCAGTACTTC.

The chain employs TRBV6-4 and TRBJ1-2; the D gene is possibly TRBD1 (6 bases). Germline V gene lookup returns CDR1 MRHNA and CDR2 SNTAGT. V lost 3 bases to trimming and J lost 5 bases, with 10 bases between them. The CDR3 length is 13 residues. The chain's CDR3 is CASSETGRYGYTF. CDR3 nucleotide sequence: TGTGCCAGCAGTGAAACAGGGAGATATGGCTACACCTTC.

V and J are TRBV5-1 and TRBJ2-3; TRBD2 aligns across 12 bases. Trimming cost V 4 bases and J 3 bases; bases outside gene matches: 9. The CDR3 totals 17 residues. CDR1 is SGHRS and CDR2 is YFSETQ in the germline V gene. In nucleotides, the CDR3 is TGCGCCAGCAGCCCGGGGACTAGCGGGTCGAGAACAGATACGCAGTATTTT. Translation: CASSPGTSGSRTDTQYF.

V usage is TRBV2 and J usage is TRBJ2-7; 11 nucleotides align to TRBD1. The CDR3 is made up of 13 amino acids. CDR1 SNHLY and CDR2 FYNNEI come from the germline V gene. The J segment lost 0 bases and the V segment lost 10 bases, leaving 2 bases of the junction unmatched. In DNA form, the CDR3 reads TGTGCCATCGGGACAGGGGGCTCCTACGAGCAGTACTTC. Its protein is CAIGTGGSYEQYF.

The V call is TRBV15, the J call TRBJ2-6; D may be TRBD1 (5 bases). The CDR3 extends over 16 amino acids. CDR1 is LNHNV and CDR2 is YYDKDF in the germline V gene (reference sequence). V shed 8 bases and J shed 0 bases, with 14 bases lying between them. DNA of the CDR3: TGTGCCACCCATGCCTTCAGGGACTCTGGGGCCAACGTCCTGACTTTC. This gives the protein CATHAFRDSGANVLTF.

This CDR3 reads CASSSGGVGYEQYF. The CDR3 DNA follows: TGTGCCAGCAGCTCCGGGGGGGTTGGTTACGAGCAGTACTTC. V usage is TRBV7-2 and J usage is TRBJ2-7; 8 bases match TRBD2. The ends lost 4 bases at V and 4 bases at J; junction bases unmatched: 6. The CDR3 runs 14 residues. Per the germline V gene, CDR1 is SGHTA and CDR2 is FQGNSA.

The chain employs TRBV6-4 and TRBJ1-1; possible D gene TRBD1, 5 bases. V was trimmed by 2 bases and J by 3 bases, leaving 10 bases between them. The germline V gene encodes CDR1 MRHNA and CDR2 SNTAGT. There are 14 residues in the CDR3. CDR3 in DNA: TGTGCCAGCAGTGACAGGGGTGGGGACACTGAAGCTTTCTTT. This encodes CASSDRGGDTEAFF.

This clone came up once. J is TRBJ2-3 and V is TRBV7-2; possibly TRBD1 for D (6 bases). Germline lookup yields CDR1 SGHTA and CDR2 FQGNSA. Trimming took 7 bases from V and 1 from J, leaving 18 bases between them. The CDR3 is 16 amino acids. CDR3 coding DNA: TGTGCCAGCACCCTCCAGGGGCGGGCGCGCACAGATACGCAGTATTTT. Its protein product is CASTLQGRARTDTQYF.

The chain uses TRBV9 and TRBJ1-2, with 10 bases fitting TRBD1. The V segment lost 4 bases and the J segment 11 bases; nucleotides outside the gene matches: 14. The CDR3 extends over 15 amino acids. CDR1 and CDR2 from the germline V gene are SGDLS and YYNGEE. Here the CDR3 reads CASSPRDRGTPSYTF. CDR3 coding DNA: TGTGCCAGCAGCCCGCGGGACAGGGGAACCCCTTCGTACACCTTC.

This rearrangement joins TRBV9 to TRBJ2-5, with D uncertain. The CDR3 is 13 residues long. Germline CDR1 reads SGDLS; CDR2 reads YYNGEE. Trimming left V 0 bases short and J 5 bases short, with 8 bases between. CDR3 coding DNA: TGTGCCAGCAGCGTAGTTCCCGTGGAGACCCAGTACTTC. This codes for CASSVVPVETQYF.

V and J are TRBV11-1 and TRBJ1-1; TRBD1 aligns across 8 bases. Germline V gives CDR1 SGHAT, CDR2 FQDESV (reference sequence). The CDR3 extends over 12 amino acids. Trimming cost V 1 base and J 8 bases; bases outside gene matches: 0. The chain's CDR3 is CASSLGQGEAFF. The CDR3 nucleotides are TGTGCCAGCAGCTTAGGACAGGGGGAAGCTTTCTTT.

V gene TRBV19 combines with J gene TRBJ1-5, with 9 bases matching TRBD1. The CDR3 spans 14 residues. V lost 6 bases and J lost 7; bases outside the gene matches: 7. Germline V gives CDR1 LNHDA, CDR2 SQIVND (reference sequence). The CDR3 loop is CASSPGQGEQPQHF. The CDR3 DNA is TGTGCCAGTAGCCCGGGACAGGGAGAACAGCCCCAGCATTTT.

The chain recombines TRBV27 with TRBJ2-7; a weak D match, TRBD2 (7 bases). Germline loops: CDR1 MNHEY, CDR2 SMNVEV (reference sequence). V dropped 2 bases and J dropped 0 bases, with 14 bases sitting between them. The CDR3 is 16 amino acids. The CDR3 loop is CASSLRGGASSYEQYF. The DNA of the CDR3 is TGTGCCAGCAGTTTACGCGGGGGCGCGAGCTCCTACGAGCAGTACTTC.

The rearrangement links TRBV9 to TRBJ2-5; the match to TRBD1 covers 8 bases. This CDR3 comprises 17 residues. Germline trimming cut 2 bases from V and 5 bases from J; bases unmatched to any gene: 14. Germline V gene sequence: CDR1 SGDLS, CDR2 YYNGEE. Here the CDR3 DNA reads TGTGCCAGCAGCGTGTCTCTAGGGCAGGGGGCGAAGGAGACCCAGTACTTC. Translated, it gives CASSVSLGQGAKETQYF. The full variable domain, its missing parts supplied by reference TRBV9 and TRBJ2-5, is DSGVTQTPKHLITATGQRVTLRCSPRSGDLSVYWYQQSLDQGLQFLIQYYNGEERAKGNILERFSAQQFPDLHSELNLSSLELGDSALYFCASSVSLGQGAKETQYFGPGTRLLVL.

The chain couples TRBV19 to TRBJ2-3; perhaps TRBD2 as D (5 bases). CDR3 length: 14 amino acids. Between the trimmed V and J ends, which lost 5 bases and 2 bases, there was a span of 11 bases. CDR1 and CDR2 (germline): LNHDA, SQIVND (reference sequence). DNA for the CDR3: TGTGCCAGTAGTGAGGGTCGGTACACAGATACGCAGTATTTT. Translating gives CASSEGRYTDTQYF.

This rearrangement joins TRBV5-8 to TRBJ2-5; TRBD2 agrees at 15 bases. The V segment lost 0 bases and the J segment 3 bases; nucleotides outside the gene matches: 6. The CDR3 is 18 amino acids. Germline assignment: CDR1 SGHTS and CDR2 YDEGEE. DNA of the CDR3: TGTGCCAGCAGCTTGGGGGGACTAGCGGGAGGAGGTGAAGAGACCCAGTACTTC. Amino acids: CASSLGGLAGGGEETQYF.

The chain carries TRBV29-1 and TRBJ1-2; possible D gene TRBD1, 6 bases. Deletions cut 0 bases from V and 8 bases from J, with 13 bases between. The CDR3 has 13 residues. The germline gives CDR1 SQVTM, CDR2 ANQGSEA. The CDR3 is CSVEDITGSGYTF. The CDR3 nucleotides read TGCAGCGTTGAAGACATTACAGGGTCAGGCTACACCTTC.

The gene calls are TRBV19 and TRBJ1-5; the D gene is possibly TRBD1 (5 bases). The germline CDR1 and CDR2 sequences are LNHDA and SQIVND (reference sequence). This CDR3 region has 17 residues. V shed 0 bases and J shed 6 bases, with 18 bases lying between them. Written as DNA, the CDR3 is TGTGCCAGTAGTATAGATTTCCGGCAGGGAACAGTTCAGCCCCAGCATTTT. Translated: CASSIDFRQGTVQPQHF.

This rearrangement joins TRBV18 to TRBJ1-3; D is undetermined. Germline loops: CDR1 KGHSH, CDR2 LQKENI. The CDR3 contains 15 residues. The V end was cut by 7 bases, the J end by 2 bases, with 15 bases between. CDR3 residues: CASYPTRAAGNTIYF. CDR3 sequence (DNA): TGTGCCAGCTACCCCACGCGGGCCGCTGGAAACACCATATATTTT.

This clone has a handful of counts. The chain joins TRBV7-2 to TRBJ1-5; D call uncertain. This CDR3 is 14 amino acids long. V was shortened by 5 bases and J by 3 bases, with 11 bases between the two germline ends. Looked up from germline, CDR1 is SGHTA and CDR2 is FQGNSA. CDR3 sequence reads: CASSLRGSNQPQHF. For the CDR3, the DNA is TGTGCCAGCAGCCTCAGAGGTTCCAATCAGCCCCAGCATTTT.

This sequence joins TRBV19 and TRBJ1-6; D is ambiguous. Looked up from germline, CDR1 is LNHDA and CDR2 is SQIVND (reference sequence). There are 15 residues in the CDR3. With 1 base removed from V and 5 bases from J, the gap between germline ends came to 9 bases. The CDR3 nucleotides are TGTGCCAGTAGTATAGCCTGGGCAGATAATTCACCCCTCCACTTT. Its protein is CASSIAWADNSPLHF.